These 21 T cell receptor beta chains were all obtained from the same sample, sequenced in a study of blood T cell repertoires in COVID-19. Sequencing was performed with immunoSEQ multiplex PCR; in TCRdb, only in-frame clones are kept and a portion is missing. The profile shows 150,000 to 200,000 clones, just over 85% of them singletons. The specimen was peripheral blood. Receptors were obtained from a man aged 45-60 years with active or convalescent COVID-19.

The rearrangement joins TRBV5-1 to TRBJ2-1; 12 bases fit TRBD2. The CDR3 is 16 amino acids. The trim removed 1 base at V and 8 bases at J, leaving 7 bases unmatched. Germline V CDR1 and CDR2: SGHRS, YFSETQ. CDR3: CASSLLASGRGDEQFF. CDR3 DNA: TGCGCCAGCAGCTTGTTGGCTAGCGGGAGGGGCGATGAGCAGTTCTTC.

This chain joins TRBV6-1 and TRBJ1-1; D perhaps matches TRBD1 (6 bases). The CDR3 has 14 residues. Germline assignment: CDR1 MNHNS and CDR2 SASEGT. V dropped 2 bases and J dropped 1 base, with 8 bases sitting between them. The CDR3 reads CASSERGTNTEAFF. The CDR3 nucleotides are TGTGCCAGCAGTGAAAGGGGGACGAACACTGAAGCTTTCTTT.

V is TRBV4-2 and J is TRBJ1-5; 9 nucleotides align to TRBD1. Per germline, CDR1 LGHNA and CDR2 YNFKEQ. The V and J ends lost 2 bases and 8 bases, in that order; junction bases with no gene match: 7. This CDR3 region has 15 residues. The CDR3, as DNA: TGTGCCAGCAGCCAATCCACAGGGGGCGGGGAGCCCCAGCATTTT. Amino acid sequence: CASSQSTGGGEPQHF.

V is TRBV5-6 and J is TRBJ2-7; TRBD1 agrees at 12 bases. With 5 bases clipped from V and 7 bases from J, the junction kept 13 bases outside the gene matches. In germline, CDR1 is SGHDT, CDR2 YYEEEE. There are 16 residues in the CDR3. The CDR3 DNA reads TGTGCCAGCAGACCCTCGGGGGGACAGGGGGCATATGAGCAGTACTTC. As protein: CASRPSGGQGAYEQYF. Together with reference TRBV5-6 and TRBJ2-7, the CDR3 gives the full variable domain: DAGVTQSPTHLIKTRGQQVTLRCSPKSGHDTVSWYQQALGQGPQFIFQYYEEEERQRGNFPDRFSGHQFPNYSSELNVNALLLGDSALYLCASRPSGGQGAYEQYFGPGTRLTVT.

CDR3: CASSQQGQSYGYTF. In nucleotides, the CDR3 is TGTGCCAGCAGCCAGCAGGGACAGAGTTATGGCTACACCTTC. The chain employs TRBV6-6 and TRBJ1-2, with 7 bases fitting TRBD1. Germline loops: CDR1 MNHNY, CDR2 SVGAGI (reference sequence). This CDR3 contains 14 residues. The trim removed 6 bases at V and 5 bases at J, leaving 9 bases unmatched.

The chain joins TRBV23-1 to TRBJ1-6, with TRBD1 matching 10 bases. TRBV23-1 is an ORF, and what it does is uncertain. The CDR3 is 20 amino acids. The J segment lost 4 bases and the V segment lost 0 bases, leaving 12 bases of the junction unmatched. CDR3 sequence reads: CASSQSLTGGARNYNSPLHF. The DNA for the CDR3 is TGCGCCAGCAGTCAATCGTTGACAGGGGGCGCCAGAAATTATAATTCACCCCTCCACTTT.

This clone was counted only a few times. CDR3 DNA sequence: TGTGCCGAAGGTATGGGCCAACCCCTCCACTTT. It codes for CAEGMGQPLHF. The chain is built from TRBV2 and TRBJ1-6; D is undetermined. The CDR3 is made up of 11 amino acids. Germline-derived CDR1 and CDR2 are SNHLY and FYNNEI. Trimming pared 11 bases from V and 12 bases from J, leaving 14 bases between. Full variable domain (rest looked up from reference TRBV2 and TRBJ1-6): EPEVTQTPSHQVTQMGQEVILRCVPISNHLYFYWYRQILGQKVEFLVSFYNNEISEKSEIFDDQFSVERPDGSNFTLKIRSTKLEDSAMYFCAEGMGQPLHFGNGTRLTVT.

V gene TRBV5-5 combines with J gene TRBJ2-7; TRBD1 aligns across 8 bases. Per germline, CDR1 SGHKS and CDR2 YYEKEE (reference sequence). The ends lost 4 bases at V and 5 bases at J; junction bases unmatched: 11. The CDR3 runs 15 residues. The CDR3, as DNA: TGTGCCAGCAGCGCACCAGGACAGGGTACCCACGAGCAGTACTTC. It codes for CASSAPGQGTHEQYF.

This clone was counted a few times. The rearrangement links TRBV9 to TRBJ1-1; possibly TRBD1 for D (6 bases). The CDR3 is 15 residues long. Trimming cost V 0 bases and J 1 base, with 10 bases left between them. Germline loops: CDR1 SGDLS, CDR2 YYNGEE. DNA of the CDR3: TGTGCCAGCAGCGTAGACGGACAGACGAACACTGAAGCTTTCTTT. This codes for CASSVDGQTNTEAFF. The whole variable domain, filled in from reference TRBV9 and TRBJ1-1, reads DSGVTQTPKHLITATGQRVTLRCSPRSGDLSVYWYQQSLDQGLQFLIQYYNGEERAKGNILERFSAQQFPDLHSELNLSSLELGDSALYFCASSVDGQTNTEAFFGQGTRLTVV.

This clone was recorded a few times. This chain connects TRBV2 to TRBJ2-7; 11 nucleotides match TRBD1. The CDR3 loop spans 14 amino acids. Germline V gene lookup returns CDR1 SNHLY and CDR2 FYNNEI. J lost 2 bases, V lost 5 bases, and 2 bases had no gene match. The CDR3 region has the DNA TGTGCCAGCAGTCGGGGACAGGGGGCCTACGAGCAGTACTTC. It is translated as CASSRGQGAYEQYF.

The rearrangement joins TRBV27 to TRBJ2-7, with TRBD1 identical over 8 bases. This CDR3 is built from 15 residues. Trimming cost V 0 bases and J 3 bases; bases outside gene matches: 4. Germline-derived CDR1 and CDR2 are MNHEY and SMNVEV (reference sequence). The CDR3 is CASSLSGQGSYEQYF. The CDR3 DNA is TGTGCCAGCAGTTTATCTGGACAGGGTAGCTACGAGCAGTACTTC.

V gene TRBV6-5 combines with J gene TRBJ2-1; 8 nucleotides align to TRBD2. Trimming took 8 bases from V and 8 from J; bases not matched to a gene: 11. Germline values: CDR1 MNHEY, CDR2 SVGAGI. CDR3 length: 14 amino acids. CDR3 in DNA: TGTGCCAGCTCATTCAGGAGCGGGAGCGATGAGCAGTTCTTC. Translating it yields CASSFRSGSDEQFF.

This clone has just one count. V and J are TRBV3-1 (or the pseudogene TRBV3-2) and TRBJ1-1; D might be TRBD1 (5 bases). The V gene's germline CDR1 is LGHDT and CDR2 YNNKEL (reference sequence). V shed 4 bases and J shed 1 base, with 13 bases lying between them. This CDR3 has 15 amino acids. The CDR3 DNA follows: TGTGCCAGCAGCCCCGGAACAGGACCGAACACTGAAGCTTTCTTT. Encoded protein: CASSPGTGPNTEAFF.

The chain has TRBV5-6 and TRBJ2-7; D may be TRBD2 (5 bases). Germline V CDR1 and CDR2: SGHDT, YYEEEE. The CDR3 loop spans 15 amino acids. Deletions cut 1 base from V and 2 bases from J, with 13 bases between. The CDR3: CASSLYAFGTYEQYF. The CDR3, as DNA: TGTGCCAGCAGCTTGTACGCATTCGGGACCTACGAGCAGTACTTC.

The CDR3 DNA sequence: TGTGCCAGCAGCCAGCGGGGCGGGGATGAGCAGTTCTTC. The encoded protein is CASSQRGGDEQFF. The genes are TRBV7-3 and TRBJ2-1; 7 nucleotides match TRBD2. Germline V CDR1 and CDR2: SGHTA, FQGTGA. The CDR3 has 13 residues. After removal of 5 bases from V and 8 bases from J, the junction contained 6 bases not matched to a gene.

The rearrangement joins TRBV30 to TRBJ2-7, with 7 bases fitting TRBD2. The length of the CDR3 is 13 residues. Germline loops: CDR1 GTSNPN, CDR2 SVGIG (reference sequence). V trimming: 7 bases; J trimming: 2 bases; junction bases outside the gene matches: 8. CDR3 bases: TGTGCCTTCGGGGGAGGGCCGCCCTACGAGCAGTACTTC. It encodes CAFGGGPPYEQYF.

The CDR3 here is CASRDGTSGPSSYNEQFF. The CDR3 DNA reads TGCGCCAGCAGAGACGGGACTAGCGGACCAAGCTCCTACAATGAGCAGTTCTTC. V is TRBV4-3 and J is TRBJ2-1; 11 bases fit TRBD2. The V and J ends lost 6 bases and 0 bases, in that order; junction bases with no gene match: 10. CDR1 and CDR2 from the germline V gene are LGHNA and YSLEER. This CDR3 contains 18 residues.

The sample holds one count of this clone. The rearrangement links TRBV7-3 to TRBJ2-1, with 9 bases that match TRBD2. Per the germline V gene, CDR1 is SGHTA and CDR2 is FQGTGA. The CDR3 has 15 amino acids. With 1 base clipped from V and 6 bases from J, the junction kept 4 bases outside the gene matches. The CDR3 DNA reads TGTGCCAGCAGCTTAAAAGCGGGAGGCCCCAATGAGCAGTTCTTC. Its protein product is CASSLKAGGPNEQFF.

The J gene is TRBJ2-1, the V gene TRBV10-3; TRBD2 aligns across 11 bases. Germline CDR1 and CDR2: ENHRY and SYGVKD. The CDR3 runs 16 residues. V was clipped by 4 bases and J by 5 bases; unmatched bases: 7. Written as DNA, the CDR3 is TGTGCCATCAGTGGGCTTACTAGCGGGAGCGACAATGAGCAGTTCTTC. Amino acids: CAISGLTSGSDNEQFF.

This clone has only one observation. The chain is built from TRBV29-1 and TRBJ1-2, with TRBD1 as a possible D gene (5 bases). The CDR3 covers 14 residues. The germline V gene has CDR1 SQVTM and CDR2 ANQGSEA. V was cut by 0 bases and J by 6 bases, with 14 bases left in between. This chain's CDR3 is CSVEDLEGDHGYTF. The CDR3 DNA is TGCAGCGTTGAAGATCTTGAAGGGGATCATGGCTACACCTTC.

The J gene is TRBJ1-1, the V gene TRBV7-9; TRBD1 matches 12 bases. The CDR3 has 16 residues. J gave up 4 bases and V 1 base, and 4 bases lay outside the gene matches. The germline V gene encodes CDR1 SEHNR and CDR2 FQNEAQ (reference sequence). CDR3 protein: CASSLEGQGAGTEAFF. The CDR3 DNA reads TGTGCCAGCAGCTTAGAGGGACAGGGGGCTGGCACTGAAGCTTTCTTT.